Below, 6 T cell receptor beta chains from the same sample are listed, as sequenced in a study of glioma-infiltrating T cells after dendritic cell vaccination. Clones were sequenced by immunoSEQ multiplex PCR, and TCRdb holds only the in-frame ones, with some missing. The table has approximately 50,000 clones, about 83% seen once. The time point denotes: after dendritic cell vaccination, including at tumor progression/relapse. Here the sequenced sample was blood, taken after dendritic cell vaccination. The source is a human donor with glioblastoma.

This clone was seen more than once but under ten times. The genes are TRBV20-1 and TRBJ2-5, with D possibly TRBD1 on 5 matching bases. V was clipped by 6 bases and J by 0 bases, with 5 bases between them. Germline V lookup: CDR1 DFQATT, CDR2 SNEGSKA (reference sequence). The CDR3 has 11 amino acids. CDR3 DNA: TGCAGTGCACAGGACCAAGAGACCCAGTACTTC. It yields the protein CSAQDQETQYF.

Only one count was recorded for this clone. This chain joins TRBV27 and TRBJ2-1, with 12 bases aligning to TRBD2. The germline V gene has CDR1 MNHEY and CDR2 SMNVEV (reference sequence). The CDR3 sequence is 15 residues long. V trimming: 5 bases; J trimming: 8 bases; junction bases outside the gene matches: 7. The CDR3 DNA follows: TGTGCCAGCAGTCCCGGACTAGCGGGGAGGTATGAGCAGTTCTTC. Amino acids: CASSPGLAGRYEQFF.

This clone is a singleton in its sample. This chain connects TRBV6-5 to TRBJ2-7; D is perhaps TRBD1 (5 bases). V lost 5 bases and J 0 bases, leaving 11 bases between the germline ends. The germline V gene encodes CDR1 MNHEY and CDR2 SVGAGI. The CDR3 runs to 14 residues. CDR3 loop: CASSTTDSSYEQYF. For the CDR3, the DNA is TGTGCCAGCAGTACAACCGACAGCTCCTACGAGCAGTACTTC.

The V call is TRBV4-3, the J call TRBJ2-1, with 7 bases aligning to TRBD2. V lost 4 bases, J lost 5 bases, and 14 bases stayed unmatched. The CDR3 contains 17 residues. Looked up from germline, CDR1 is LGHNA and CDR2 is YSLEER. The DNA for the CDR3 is TGCGCCAGCAGCCCTGCCCCCTACTCGGGGAGGGACAATGAGCAGTTCTTC. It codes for CASSPAPYSGRDNEQFF.

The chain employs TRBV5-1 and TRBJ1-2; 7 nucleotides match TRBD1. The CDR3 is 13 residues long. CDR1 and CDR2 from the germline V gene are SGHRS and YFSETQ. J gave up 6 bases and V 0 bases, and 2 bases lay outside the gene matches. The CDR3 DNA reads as TGCGCCAGCAGCTTGGCCACAGGGGATGGCTACACCTTC. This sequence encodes CASSLATGDGYTF.

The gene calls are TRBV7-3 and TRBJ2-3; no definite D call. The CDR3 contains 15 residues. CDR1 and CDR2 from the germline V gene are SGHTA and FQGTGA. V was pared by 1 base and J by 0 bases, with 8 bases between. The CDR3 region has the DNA TGTGCCAGCAGCTTAAACGGTTTGAGCACAGATACGCAGTATTTT. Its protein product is CASSLNGLSTDTQYF.